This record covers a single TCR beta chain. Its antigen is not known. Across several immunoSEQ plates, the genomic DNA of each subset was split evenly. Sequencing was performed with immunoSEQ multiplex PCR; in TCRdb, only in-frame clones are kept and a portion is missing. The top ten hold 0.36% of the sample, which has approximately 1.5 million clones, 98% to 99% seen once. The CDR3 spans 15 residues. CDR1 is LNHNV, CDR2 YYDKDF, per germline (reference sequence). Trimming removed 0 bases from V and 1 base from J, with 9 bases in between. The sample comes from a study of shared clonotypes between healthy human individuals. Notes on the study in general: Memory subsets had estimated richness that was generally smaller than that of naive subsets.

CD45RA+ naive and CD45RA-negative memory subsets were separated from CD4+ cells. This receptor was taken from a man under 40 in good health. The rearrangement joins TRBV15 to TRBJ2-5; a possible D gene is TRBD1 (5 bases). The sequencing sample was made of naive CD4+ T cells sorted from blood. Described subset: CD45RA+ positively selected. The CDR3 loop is CATSRDRAPQETQYF. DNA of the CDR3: TGTGCCACCAGCAGAGACAGGGCCCCCCAAGAGACCCAGTACTTC.